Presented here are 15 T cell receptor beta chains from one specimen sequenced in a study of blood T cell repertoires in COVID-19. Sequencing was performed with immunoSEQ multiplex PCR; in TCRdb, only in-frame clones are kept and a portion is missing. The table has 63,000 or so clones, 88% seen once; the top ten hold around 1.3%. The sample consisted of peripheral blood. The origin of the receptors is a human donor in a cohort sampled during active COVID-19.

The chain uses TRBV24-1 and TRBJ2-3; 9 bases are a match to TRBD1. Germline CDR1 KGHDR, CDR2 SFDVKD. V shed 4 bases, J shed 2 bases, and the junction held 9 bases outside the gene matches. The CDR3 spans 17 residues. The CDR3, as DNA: TGTGCCACCAGTGACCCGGACAGGGGTGCCTTCACAGATACGCAGTATTTT. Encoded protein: CATSDPDRGAFTDTQYF.

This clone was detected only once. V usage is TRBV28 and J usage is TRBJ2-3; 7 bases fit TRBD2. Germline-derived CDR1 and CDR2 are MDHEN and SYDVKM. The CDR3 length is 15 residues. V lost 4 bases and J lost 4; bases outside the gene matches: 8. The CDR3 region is CASSYWTSFADTQYF. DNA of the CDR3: TGTGCCAGCAGTTACTGGACTAGTTTTGCAGATACGCAGTATTTT.

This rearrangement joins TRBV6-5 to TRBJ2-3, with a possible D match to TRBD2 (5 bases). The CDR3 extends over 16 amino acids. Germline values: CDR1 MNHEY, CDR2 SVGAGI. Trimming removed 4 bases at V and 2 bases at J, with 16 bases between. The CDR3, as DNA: TGTGCCAGCAGTTCCCCCGAGGAGCGGAACACAGATACGCAGTATTTT. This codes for CASSSPEERNTDTQYF.

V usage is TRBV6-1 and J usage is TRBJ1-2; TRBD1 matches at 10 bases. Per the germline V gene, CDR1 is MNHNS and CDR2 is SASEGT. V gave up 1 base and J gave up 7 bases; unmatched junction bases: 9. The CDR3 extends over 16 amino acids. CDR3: CASSEGGQGVVRGYTF. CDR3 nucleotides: TGTGCCAGCAGTGAAGGCGGACAGGGGGTGGTACGTGGCTACACCTTC.

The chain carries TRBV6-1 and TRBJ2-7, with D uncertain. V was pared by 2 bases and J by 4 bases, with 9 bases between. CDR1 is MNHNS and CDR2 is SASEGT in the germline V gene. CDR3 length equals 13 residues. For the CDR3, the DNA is TGTGCCAGCAGTGAATCTACGTTTTACGAGCAGTACGTC. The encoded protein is CASSESTFYEQYV.

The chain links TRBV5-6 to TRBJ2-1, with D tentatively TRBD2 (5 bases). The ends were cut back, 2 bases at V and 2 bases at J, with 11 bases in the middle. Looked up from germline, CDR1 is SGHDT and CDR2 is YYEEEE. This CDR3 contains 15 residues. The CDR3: CASSFSVRPYNEQFF. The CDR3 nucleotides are TGTGCCAGCAGCTTTAGCGTGCGTCCCTACAATGAGCAGTTCTTC.

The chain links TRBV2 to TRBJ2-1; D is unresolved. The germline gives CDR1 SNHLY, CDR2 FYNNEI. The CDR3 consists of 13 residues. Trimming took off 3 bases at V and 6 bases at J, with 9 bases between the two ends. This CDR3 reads CASSEAGSNEQFF. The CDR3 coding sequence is TGTGCCAGCAGTGAGGCAGGTAGCAATGAGCAGTTCTTC.

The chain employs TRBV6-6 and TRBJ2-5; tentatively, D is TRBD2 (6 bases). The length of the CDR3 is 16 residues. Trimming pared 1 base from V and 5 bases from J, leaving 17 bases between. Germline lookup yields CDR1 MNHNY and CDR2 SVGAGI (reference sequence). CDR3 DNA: TGTGCCAGCAGTTACTACCGGGACTCCTCCAAGGAGACCCAGTACTTC. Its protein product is CASSYYRDSSKETQYF.

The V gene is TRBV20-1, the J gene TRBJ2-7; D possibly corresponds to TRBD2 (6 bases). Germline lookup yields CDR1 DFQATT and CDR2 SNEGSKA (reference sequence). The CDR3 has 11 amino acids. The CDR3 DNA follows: TGCAGCCCGAGGAGGGAGTTCGAGCAGTACTTC. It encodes CSPRREFEQYF.

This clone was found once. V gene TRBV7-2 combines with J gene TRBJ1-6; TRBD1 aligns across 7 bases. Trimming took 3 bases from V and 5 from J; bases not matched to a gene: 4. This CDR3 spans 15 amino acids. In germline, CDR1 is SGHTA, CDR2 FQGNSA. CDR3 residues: CASSLDRSNNSPLHF. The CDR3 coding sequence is TGTGCCAGCAGCTTGGACAGGTCCAATAATTCACCCCTCCACTTT.

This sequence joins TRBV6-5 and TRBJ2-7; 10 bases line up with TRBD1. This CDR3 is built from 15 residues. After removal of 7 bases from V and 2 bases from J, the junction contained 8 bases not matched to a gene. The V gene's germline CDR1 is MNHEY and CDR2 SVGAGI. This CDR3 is CASNPGTGATYEQYV. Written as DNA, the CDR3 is TGTGCCAGCAATCCCGGGACAGGGGCCACCTACGAGCAGTACGTC.

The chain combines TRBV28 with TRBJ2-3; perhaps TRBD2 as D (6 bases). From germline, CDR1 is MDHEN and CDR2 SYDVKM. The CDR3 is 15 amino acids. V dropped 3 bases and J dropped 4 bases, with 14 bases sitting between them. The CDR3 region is CASSFASDPPDTQYF. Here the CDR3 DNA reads TGTGCCAGCAGTTTCGCTAGCGATCCCCCAGATACGCAGTATTTT.

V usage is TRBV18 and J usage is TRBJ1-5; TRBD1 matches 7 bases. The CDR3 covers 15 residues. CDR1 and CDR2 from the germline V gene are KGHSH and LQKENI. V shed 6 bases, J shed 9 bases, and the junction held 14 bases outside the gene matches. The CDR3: CASSPGTDPNRPQHF. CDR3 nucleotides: TGTGCCAGCTCCCCGGGGACAGACCCAAACCGGCCCCAGCATTTT.

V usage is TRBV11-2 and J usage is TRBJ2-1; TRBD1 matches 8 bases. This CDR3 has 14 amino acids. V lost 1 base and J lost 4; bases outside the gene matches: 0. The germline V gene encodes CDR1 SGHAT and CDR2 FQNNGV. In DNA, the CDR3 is TGTGCCAGCAGCTTAGGGACAGGGTACAATGAGCAGTTCTTC. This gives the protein CASSLGTGYNEQFF.

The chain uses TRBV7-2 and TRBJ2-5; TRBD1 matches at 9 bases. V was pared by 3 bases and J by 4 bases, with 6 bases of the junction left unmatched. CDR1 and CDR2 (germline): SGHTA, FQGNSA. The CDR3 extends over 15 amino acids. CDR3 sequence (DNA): TGTGCCAGCAGCTTGGGGGACAGGGCGGGAGAGACCCAGTACTTC. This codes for CASSLGDRAGETQYF.